This TCR beta chain was recorded in a study of shared clonotypes between healthy human individuals. Study context: Donors had three CD4 naive, three CD4 memory, two CD8 naive and one CD8 memory plate apiece.

Per the original methods: ImmunoSEQ sequences covered only the junction and lacked quality scores; filtering therefore differed. Using immunoSEQ multiplex PCR, the repertoire was profiled, and TCRdb retains in-frame clones only, with some absent. From that table come the V and J calls and clone size; the DNA was used to work out D and trimming. The repertoire includes 2 million to 2.5 million clones, around 90% of them detected once, and 0.37% sits in the top ten. Sequenced input: naive CD4+ T cells from PBMCs. Regarding subset: CD45RA+ positively selected. The source is a man younger than 35 in good health. Some clones in this sample may be carry-over from other donors' samples.

The CDR3 DNA is TGTGCCAGCAGCTTAGATAGCGGCCAAGAGACCCAGTACTTC. Its protein is CASSLDSGQETQYF. The genes are TRBV11-3 and TRBJ2-5, with D possibly TRBD2 on 6 matching bases. V was trimmed by 0 bases and J by 1 base, leaving 6 bases between them. This CDR3 has 14 amino acids. In germline, CDR1 is SGHNT, CDR2 YENEEA.